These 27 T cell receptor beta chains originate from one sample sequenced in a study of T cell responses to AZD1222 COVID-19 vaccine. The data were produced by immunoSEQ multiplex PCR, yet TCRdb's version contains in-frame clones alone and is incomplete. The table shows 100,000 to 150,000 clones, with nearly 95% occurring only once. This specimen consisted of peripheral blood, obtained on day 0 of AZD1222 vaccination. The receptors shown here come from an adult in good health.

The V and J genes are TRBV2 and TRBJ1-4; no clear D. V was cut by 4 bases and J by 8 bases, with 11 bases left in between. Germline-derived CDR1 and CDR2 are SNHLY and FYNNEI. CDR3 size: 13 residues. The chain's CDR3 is CASSVGLGEKLFF. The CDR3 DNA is TGTGCCAGCAGTGTTGGCCTTGGGGAAAAACTGTTTTTT.

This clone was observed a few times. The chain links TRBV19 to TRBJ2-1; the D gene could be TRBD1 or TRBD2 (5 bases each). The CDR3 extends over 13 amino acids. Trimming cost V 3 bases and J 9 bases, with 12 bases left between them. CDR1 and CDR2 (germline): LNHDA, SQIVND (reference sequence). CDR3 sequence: CASSIQGVGEQFF. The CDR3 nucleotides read TGTGCCAGTAGTATCCAGGGAGTAGGTGAGCAGTTCTTC.

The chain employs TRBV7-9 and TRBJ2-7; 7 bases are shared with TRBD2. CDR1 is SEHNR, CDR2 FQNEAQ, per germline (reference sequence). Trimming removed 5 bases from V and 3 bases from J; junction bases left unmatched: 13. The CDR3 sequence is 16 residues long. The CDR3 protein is CASSQSASGNVYEQYF. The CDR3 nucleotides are TGTGCCAGCAGCCAGTCAGCCAGCGGGAACGTCTACGAGCAGTACTTC.

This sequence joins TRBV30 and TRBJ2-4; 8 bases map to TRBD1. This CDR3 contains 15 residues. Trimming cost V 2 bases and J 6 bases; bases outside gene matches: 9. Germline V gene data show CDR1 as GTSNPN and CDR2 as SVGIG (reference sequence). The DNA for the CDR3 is TGTGCCTGGAGTCCTTACAGGGGGGCCGCAAACATTCAGTACTTC. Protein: CAWSPYRGAANIQYF. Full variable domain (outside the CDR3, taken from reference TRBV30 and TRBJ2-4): SQTIHQWPATLVQPVGSPLSLECTVEGTSNPNLYWYRQAAGRGLQLLFYSVGIGQISSEVPQNLSASRPQDRQFILSSKKLLLSDSGFYLCAWSPYRGAANIQYFGAGTRLSVL.

The CDR3 DNA sequence: TGTGCCAGCAGAGCTCCTAGCACAGATACGCAGTATTTT. Protein product: CASRAPSTDTQYF. V and J are TRBV27 and TRBJ2-3; no clear D. The germline CDR1 and CDR2 sequences are MNHEY and SMNVEV (reference sequence). This CDR3 is built from 13 residues. Trimming pared 6 bases from V and 0 bases from J, leaving 7 bases between.

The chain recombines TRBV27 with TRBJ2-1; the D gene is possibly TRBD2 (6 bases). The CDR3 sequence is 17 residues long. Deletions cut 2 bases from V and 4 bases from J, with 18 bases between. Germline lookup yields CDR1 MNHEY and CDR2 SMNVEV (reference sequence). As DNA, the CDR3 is TGTGCCAGCAGTTTAGGCCCGACTAGTCAGGCATACAATGAGCAGTTCTTC. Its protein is CASSLGPTSQAYNEQFF.

The DNA for the CDR3 is TGTGCCTGGACGAAGGCCCTCCTTGGCTACACCTTC. Protein product: CAWTKALLGYTF. The rearrangement joins TRBV30 to TRBJ1-2; no definite D call. CDR1 and CDR2 (germline): GTSNPN, SVGIG (reference sequence). Trimming cost V 4 bases and J 7 bases, with 13 bases left between them. This CDR3 spans 12 amino acids.

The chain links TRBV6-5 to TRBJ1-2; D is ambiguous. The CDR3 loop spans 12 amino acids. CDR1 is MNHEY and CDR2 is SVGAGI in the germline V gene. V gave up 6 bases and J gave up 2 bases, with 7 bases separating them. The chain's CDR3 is CASSKANYGYTF. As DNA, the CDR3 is TGTGCCAGCAGCAAGGCGAACTATGGCTACACCTTC.

In DNA, the CDR3 is TGTGCCAGCAGGTCGGAGTACAATCAGCCCCAGCATTTT. Its protein is CASRSEYNQPQHF. This rearrangement joins TRBV2 to TRBJ1-5; D unresolved. The length of the CDR3 is 13 residues. Trimming took 6 bases from V and 3 from J, leaving 9 bases between them. Per germline, CDR1 SNHLY and CDR2 FYNNEI.

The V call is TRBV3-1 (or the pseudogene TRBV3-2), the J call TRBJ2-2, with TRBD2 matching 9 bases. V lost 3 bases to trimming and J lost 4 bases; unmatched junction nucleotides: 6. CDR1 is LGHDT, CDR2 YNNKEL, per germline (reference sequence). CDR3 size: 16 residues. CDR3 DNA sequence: TGTGCCAGCAGCCAGTTGGGACTAGCCCGCACCGGGGAGCTGTTTTTT. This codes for CASSQLGLARTGELFF.

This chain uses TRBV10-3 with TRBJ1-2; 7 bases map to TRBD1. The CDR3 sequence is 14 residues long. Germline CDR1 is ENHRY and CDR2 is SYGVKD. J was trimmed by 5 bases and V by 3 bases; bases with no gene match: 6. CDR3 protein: CAISDLGTDYGYTF. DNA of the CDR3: TGTGCCATCAGTGACCTAGGGACAGATTATGGCTACACCTTC.

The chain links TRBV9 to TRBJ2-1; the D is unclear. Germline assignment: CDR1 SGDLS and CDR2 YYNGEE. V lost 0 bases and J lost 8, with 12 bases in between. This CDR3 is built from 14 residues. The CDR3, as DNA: TGTGCCAGCAGCGTAGGCGCCAAAGCCCATGAGCAGTTCTTC. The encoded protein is CASSVGAKAHEQFF.

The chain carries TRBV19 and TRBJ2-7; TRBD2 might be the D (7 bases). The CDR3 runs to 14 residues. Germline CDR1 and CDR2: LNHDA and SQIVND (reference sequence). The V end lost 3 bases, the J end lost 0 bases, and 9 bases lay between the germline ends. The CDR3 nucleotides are TGTGCCAGTAGTATGGGGGGGGCCTCCTACGAGCAGTACTTC. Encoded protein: CASSMGGASYEQYF.

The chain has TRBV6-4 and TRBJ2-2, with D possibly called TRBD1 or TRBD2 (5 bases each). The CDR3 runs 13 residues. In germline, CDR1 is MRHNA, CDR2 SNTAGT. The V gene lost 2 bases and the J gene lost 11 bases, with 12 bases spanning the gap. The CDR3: CASSDGTAGELFF. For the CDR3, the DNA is TGTGCCAGCAGTGACGGGACCGCTGGAGAGCTGTTTTTT.

The CDR3: CASGPGEAEAFF. The CDR3 coding sequence is TGTGCCAGCGGCCCAGGGGAGGCTGAAGCTTTCTTT. The chain couples TRBV6-2 or TRBV6-3 to TRBJ1-1; TRBD1 might be the D (6 bases). In germline, CDR1 is MNHEY, CDR2 SVGEGT. CDR3 length: 12 amino acids. V lost 8 bases and J 6 bases, leaving 13 bases between the germline ends.

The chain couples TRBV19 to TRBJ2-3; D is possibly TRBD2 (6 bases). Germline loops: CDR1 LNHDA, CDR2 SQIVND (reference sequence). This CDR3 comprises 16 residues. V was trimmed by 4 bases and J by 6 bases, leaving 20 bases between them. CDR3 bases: TGTGCCAGTAGTAGCGAAGGGGACTCGGGGTGGGATACGCAGTATTTT. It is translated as CASSSEGDSGWDTQYF.

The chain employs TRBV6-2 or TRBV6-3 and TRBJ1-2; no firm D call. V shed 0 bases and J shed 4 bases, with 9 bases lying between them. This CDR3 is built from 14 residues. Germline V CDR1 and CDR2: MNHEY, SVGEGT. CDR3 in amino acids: CASSYSTQTYGYTF. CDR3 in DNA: TGTGCCAGCAGTTACTCAACCCAGACCTATGGCTACACCTTC.

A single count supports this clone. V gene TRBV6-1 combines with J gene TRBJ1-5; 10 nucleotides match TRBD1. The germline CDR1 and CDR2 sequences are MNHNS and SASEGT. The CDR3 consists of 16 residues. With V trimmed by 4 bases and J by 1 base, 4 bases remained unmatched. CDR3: CASSVGQGWSNQPQHF. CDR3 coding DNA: TGTGCCAGCAGTGTGGGACAGGGGTGGAGCAATCAGCCCCAGCATTTT.

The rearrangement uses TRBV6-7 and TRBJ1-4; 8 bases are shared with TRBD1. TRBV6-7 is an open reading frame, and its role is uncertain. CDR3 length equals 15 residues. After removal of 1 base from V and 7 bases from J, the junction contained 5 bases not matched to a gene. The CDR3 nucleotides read TGTGCCAGCAGTTACTGTGGAGACAGGGGTGAAAAACTGTTTTTT. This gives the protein CASSYCGDRGEKLFF.

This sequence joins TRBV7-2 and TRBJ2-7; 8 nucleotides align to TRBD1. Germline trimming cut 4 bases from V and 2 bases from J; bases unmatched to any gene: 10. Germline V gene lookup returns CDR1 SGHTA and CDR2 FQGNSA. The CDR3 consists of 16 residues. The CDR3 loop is CASSSRPGTGPYEQYF. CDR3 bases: TGTGCCAGCAGCTCCCGTCCCGGGACAGGACCCTACGAGCAGTACTTC.

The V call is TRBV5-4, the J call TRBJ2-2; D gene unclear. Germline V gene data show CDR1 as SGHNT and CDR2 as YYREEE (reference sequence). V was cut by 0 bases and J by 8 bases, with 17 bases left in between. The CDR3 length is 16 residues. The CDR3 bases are TGTGCCAGCAGCTTGGTAGCTGGTTTCAAAGTGGGGGAGCTGTTTTTT. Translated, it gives CASSLVAGFKVGELFF. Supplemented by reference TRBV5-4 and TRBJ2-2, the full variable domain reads ETGVTQSPTHLIKTRGQQVTLRCSSQSGHNTVSWYQQALGQGPQFIFQYYREEENGRGNFPPRFSGLQFPNYSSELNVNALELDDSALYLCASSLVAGFKVGELFFGEGSRLTVL.

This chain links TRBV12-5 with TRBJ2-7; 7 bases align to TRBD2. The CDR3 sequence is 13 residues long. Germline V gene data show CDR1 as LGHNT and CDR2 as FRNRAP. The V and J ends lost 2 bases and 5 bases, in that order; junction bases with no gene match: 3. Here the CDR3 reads CASGLLRGDEQYF. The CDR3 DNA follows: TGTGCTAGTGGTTTGCTTCGGGGGGACGAGCAGTACTTC. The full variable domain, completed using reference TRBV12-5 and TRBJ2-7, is DARVTQTPRHKVTEMGQEVTMRCQPILGHNTVFWYRQTMMQGLELLAYFRNRAPLDDSGMPKDRFSAEMPDATLATLKIQPSEPRDSAVYFCASGLLRGDEQYFGPGTRLTVT.

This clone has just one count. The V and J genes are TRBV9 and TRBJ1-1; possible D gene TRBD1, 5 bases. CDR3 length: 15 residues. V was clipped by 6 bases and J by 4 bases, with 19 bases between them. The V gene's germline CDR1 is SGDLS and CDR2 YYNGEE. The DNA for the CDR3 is TGTGCCAGCACCTCCGTGGCCTTGGGGGGCACTGAAGCTTTCTTT. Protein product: CASTSVALGGTEAFF. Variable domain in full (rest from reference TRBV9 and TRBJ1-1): DSGVTQTPKHLITATGQRVTLRCSPRSGDLSVYWYQQSLDQGLQFLIQYYNGEERAKGNILERFSAQQFPDLHSELNLSSLELGDSALYFCASTSVALGGTEAFFGQGTRLTVV.

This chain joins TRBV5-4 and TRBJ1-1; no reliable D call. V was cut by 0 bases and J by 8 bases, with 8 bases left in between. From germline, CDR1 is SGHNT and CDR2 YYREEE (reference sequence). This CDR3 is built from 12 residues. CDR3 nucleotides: TGTGCCAGCAGCTTGGCCGGAATGGAAGCTTTCTTT. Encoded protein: CASSLAGMEAFF.

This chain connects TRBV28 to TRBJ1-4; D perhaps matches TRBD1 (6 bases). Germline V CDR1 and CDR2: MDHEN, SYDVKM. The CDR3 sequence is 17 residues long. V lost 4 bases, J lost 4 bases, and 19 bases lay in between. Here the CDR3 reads CASSWGGLRRSNEKLFF. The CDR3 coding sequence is TGTGCCAGCAGTTGGGGGGGGCTGAGGAGAAGTAATGAAAAACTGTTTTTT.

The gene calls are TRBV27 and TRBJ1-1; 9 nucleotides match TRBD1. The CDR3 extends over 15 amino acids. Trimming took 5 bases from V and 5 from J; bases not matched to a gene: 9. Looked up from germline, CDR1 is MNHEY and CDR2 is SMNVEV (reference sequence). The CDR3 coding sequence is TGTGCCAGCAGTCCTATGATGGGGACAGGGACTGAAGCTTTCTTT. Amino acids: CASSPMMGTGTEAFF.

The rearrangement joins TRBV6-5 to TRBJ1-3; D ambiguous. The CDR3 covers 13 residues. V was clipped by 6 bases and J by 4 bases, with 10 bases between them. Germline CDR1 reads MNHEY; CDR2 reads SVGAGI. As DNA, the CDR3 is TGTGCCAGCAGAAGGGCGTCAGGAAACACCATATATTTT. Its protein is CASRRASGNTIYF.